This T cell receptor (beta chain) derives from a study of T-cell reconstitution after alpha-beta-depleted transplantation in children. Study-level results: Some patients' high day-60 TCRbeta diversity was attributed to recipient cells surviving conditioning. Several hundred expanded graft clones reportedly were the source of alpha-beta T cells about two months after transplant. Counts and diversity of T cells one year after transplant came mostly from newly produced T cells.

The library targeted TCRbeta and was prepared with unique molecular identifiers. Via MiXCR, TCRdb re-called the PCR reads, giving one row per CDR3 protein. The sample has approximately 230,000 distinct CDR3 sequences, roughly 25% seen once. This clonotype was counted only a few times. Its antigen is currently unknown. This CDR3 is 15 amino acids long. Trimming took off 2 bases at V and 2 bases at J, with 11 bases between the two ends. CDR1 and CDR2 from the germline V gene are SGHAT and FQDESV (reference sequence). The source of this sequence is a girl aged 2 to 9 with Fanconi anemia, due to receive a stem cell transplant. This specimen consisted of PBMCs, obtained before TCRalphabeta/CD19-depleted stem cell transplant. This chain links TRBV11-1 with TRBJ2-3; D might be TRBD2 (5 bases). CDR3 DNA sequence: TGTGCCAGCAGCTTACCCCGGGGTGTCACAGATACGCAGTATTTT. Amino acid sequence: CASSLPRGVTDTQYF.